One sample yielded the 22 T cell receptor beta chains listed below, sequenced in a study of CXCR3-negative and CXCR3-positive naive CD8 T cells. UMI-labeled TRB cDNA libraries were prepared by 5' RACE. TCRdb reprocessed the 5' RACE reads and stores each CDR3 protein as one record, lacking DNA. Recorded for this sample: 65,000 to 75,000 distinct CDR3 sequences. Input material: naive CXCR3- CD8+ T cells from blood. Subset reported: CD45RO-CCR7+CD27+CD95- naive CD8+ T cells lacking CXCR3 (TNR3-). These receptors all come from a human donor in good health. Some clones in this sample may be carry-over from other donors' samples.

The CDR3 region is CASSSSDGKVNEQFF. This rearrangement joins TRBV12-3 or TRBV12-4 to TRBJ2-1; TCRdb calls TRBD1, which cannot be checked without DNA. The CDR3 has 15 residues.

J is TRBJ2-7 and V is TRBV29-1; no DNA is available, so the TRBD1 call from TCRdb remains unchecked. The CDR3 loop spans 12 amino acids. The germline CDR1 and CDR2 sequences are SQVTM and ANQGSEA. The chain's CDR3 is CSARQGPYEQYF.

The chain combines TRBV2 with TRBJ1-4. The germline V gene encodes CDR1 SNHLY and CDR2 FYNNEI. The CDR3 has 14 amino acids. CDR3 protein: CASRLPGSNEKLFF.

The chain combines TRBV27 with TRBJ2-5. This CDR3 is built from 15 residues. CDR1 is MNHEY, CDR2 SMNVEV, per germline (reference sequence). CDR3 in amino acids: CATSDLQGDQETQYF.

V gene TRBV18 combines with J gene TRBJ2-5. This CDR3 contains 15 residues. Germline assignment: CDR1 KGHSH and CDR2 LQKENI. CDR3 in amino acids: CASSPEKGYQETQYF.

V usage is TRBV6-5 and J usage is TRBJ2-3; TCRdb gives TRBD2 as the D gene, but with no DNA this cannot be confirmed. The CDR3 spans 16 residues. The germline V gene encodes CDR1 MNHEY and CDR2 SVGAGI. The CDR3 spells CASSPGLAQSTDTQYF.

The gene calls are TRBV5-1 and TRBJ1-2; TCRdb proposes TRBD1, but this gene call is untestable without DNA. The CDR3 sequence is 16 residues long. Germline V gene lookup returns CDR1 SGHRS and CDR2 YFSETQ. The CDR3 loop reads CASSLAPDRGAYGYTF.

This chain's CDR3 is CAGTGVNTEAFF. This chain joins TRBV28 and TRBJ1-1; as DNA is missing, the TRBD1 call by TCRdb cannot be tested. Germline CDR1 reads MDHEN; CDR2 reads SYDVKM. This CDR3 has 12 amino acids. Full variable domain (missing parts from reference TRBV28 and TRBJ1-1): DVKVTQSSRYLVKRTGEKVFLECVQDMDHENMFWYRQDPGLGLRLIYFSYDVKMKEKGDIPEGYSVSREKKERFSLILESASTNQTSMYLCAGTGVNTEAFFGQGTRLTVV.

The CDR3 reads CASGVLAPDEEQYF. The chain joins TRBV7-9 to TRBJ2-7; checking the TCRdb D call of TRBD1 is not possible without DNA. Germline assignment: CDR1 SEHNR and CDR2 FQNEAQ (reference sequence). CDR3 length: 14 amino acids.

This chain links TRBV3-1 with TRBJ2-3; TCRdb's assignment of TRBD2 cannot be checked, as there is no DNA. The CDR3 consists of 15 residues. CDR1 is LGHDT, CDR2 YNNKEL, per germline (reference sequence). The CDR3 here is CASSQDSGGWDTQYF.

CDR3 region: CASSPHEGTNTEAFF. The V gene is TRBV4-3, the J gene TRBJ1-1. This CDR3 has 15 residues. Germline CDR1 and CDR2: LGHNA and YSLEER.

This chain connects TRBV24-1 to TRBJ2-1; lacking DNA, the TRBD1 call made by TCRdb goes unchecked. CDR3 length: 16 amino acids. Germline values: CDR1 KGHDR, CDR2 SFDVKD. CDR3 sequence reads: CATSEPRGANYNGQFF.

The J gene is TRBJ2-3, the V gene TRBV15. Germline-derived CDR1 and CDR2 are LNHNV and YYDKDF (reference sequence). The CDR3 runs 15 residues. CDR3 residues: CATSRSSTSTDTQYF.

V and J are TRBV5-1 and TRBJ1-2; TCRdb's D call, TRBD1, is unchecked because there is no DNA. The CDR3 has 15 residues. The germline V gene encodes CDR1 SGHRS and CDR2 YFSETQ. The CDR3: CASSLDRGNAYGYTF.

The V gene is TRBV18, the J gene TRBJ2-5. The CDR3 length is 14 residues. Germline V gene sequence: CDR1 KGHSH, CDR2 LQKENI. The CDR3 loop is CASSPPSIEETQYF.

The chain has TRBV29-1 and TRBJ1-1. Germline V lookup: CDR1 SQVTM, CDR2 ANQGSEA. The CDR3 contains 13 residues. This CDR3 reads CSVSDATGTEAFF.

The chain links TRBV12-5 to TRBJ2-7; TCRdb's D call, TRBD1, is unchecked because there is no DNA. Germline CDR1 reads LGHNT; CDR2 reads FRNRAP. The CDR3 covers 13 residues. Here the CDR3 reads CASGTGRPHEQYF.

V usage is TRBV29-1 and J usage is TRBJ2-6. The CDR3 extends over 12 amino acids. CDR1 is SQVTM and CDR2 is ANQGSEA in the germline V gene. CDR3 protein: CSAVTGANVLTF. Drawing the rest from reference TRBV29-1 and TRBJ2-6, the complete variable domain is SAVISQKPSRDICQRGTSLTIQCQVDSQVTMMFWYRQQPGQSLTLIATANQGSEATYESGFVIDKFPISRPNLTFSTLTVSNMSPEDSSIYLCSAVTGANVLTFGAGSRLTVL.

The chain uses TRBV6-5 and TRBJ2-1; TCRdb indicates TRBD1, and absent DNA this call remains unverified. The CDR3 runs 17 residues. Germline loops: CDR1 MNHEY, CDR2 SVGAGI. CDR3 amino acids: CASRGPAGGLLDNEQFF.

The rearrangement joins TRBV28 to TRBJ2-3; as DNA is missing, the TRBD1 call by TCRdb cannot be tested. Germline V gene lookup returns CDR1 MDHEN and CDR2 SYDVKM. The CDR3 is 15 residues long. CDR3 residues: CASSESGQGTDTQYF. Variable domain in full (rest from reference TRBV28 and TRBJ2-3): DVKVTQSSRYLVKRTGEKVFLECVQDMDHENMFWYRQDPGLGLRLIYFSYDVKMKEKGDIPEGYSVSREKKERFSLILESASTNQTSMYLCASSESGQGTDTQYFGPGTRLTVL.

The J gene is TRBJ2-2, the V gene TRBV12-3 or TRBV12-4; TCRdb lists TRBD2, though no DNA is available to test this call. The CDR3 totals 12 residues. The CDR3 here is CASTLGPGELFF.

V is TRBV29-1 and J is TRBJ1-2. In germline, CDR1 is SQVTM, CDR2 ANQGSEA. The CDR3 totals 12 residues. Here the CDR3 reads CSLPSLGGGYTF. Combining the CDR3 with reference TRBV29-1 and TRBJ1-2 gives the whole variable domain SAVISQKPSRDICQRGTSLTIQCQVDSQVTMMFWYRQQPGQSLTLIATANQGSEATYESGFVIDKFPISRPNLTFSTLTVSNMSPEDSSIYLCSLPSLGGGYTFGSGTRLTVV.